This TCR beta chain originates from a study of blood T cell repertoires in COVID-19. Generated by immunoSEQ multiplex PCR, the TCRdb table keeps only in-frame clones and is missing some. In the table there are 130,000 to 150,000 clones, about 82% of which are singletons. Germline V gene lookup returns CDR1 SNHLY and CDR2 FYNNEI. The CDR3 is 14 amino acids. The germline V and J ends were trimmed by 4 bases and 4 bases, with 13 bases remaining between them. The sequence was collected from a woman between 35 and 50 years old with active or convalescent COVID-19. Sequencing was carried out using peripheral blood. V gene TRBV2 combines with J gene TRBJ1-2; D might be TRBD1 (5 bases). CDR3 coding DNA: TGTGCCAGCAGTGGGGGGGGATCCCTCTATGGCTACACCTTC. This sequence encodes CASSGGGSLYGYTF.